A selection of T cell receptor beta chains follows, all from one sample in a study of blood T cells in healthy people across ages. Via MiXCR, TCRdb re-called the 5' RACE reads, giving one row per CDR3 protein. The table includes 1 million to 1.2 million distinct CDR3 sequences, 35% to 40% detected once. The sample taken for sequencing was blood. These receptors came from a man aged 18 to 35 in good health. CDR3s include the opening cysteine and the closing phenylalanine or tryptophan.

>TRBJ1-1|TRBV6-5|15
CASSWEGLRGTEAFF
>TRBJ2-5|TRBV12-3/TRBV12-4|15
CASSLHGQGIETQYF
>TRBJ1-6|TRBV27|14
CASSLGTALSPLHF
>TRBJ1-5|TRBV7-2|14
CASSFPGKDQPQHF
>TRBJ1-2|TRBV24-1|14
CATSDPGVNYGYTF
>TRBJ1-3|TRBV7-2|16
CASSFGAGNSGDTIYF
>TRBJ2-3|TRBV6-6|13
CASNLKFPDTQYF
>TRBJ2-3|TRBV5-1|13
CASSEQGAETQYF
>TRBJ1-1|TRBV7-3|13
CASSPHMNTEAFF
>TRBJ1-3|TRBV6-6|16
CASRDREANSGNTIYF
>TRBJ1-2|TRBV6-5|14
CASSYSGQPYGYTF
>TRBJ1-2|TRBV7-8|14
CASSLAGDTRGYTF
>TRBJ1-1|TRBV6-5|12
CAAEDLNTEAFF
>TRBJ1-4|TRBV7-2|14
CASSLEQGNEKLFF
>TRBJ1-1|TRBV6-2/TRBV6-3|15
CAGSYRRPLNTEAFF
>TRBJ2-3|TRBV29-1|12
CSVHRGTDTQYF
>TRBJ1-3|TRBV7-2|16
CASSLALVNSGNTIYF
>TRBJ1-1|TRBV28|13
CASTHGMNTEAFF
>TRBJ2-5|TRBV7-2|12
CASSFLGGEQYF
>TRBJ1-1|TRBV6-2/TRBV6-3|14
CASSLGEGNTEAFF
>TRBJ2-3|TRBV3-1|14
CASSPPHKWDTQYF
>TRBJ1-6|TRBV7-2|14
CASSFGREGSPLHF
>TRBJ2-1|TRBV6-5|12
CASNPPRDEQFF
>TRBJ1-1|TRBV27|15
CASSFGNSADTEAFF
>TRBJ1-4|TRBV7-8|16
CASSTRTGGLREKLFF
>TRBJ2-7|TRBV10-3|13
CAISRTQTYEQYF
>TRBJ1-5|TRBV28|14
CASKSVYSNQPQHF
>TRBJ2-5|TRBV11-2|14
CASSLGTRRETQYF
>TRBJ2-3|TRBV5-1|13
CASSLGGAGTQYF
>TRBJ1-1|TRBV5-6|13
CASNLGQNTEAFF
>TRBJ2-3|TRBV4-2|14
CASSQDRGKDTQYF
>TRBJ2-1|TRBV5-6|15
CAGSPRGGRYNEQFF
>TRBJ2-1|TRBV29-1|15
CSVDPGEQWENEQFF
>TRBJ2-3|TRBV7-2|12
CASSRAVDTQYF
>TRBJ1-2|TRBV20-1|14
CSAGVAGRNYGYTF
>TRBJ1-2|TRBV6-1|13
CASGTNSNYGYTF
>TRBJ2-1|TRBV2|17
CASGGLAGTLSYNEQFF
>TRBJ2-3|TRBV7-2|15
CASSSYMGRGDTQYF
>TRBJ1-4|TRBV18|14
CASSPSGYNEKLFF
>TRBJ1-2|TRBV18|16
CASSEGTGAANYGYTF
>TRBJ2-1|TRBV20-1|16
CSASAVAGASYNEQFF
>TRBJ2-1|TRBV7-9|15
CASSSKPGQLYEQFF
>TRBJ2-3|TRBV7-9|11
CSSSSPDTQYF
>TRBJ2-3|TRBV10-3|14
CAISESTGPDTQYF
>TRBJ1-2|TRBV5-1|15
CASSLSGTPNYGYTF
>TRBJ1-1|TRBV27|13
CASSLGAGTEAFF
>TRBJ2-5|TRBV10-3|17
CAISPHTGTSGGETQYF
>TRBJ1-6|TRBV10-3|14
CAISEGGRDPPLHF
>TRBJ1-2|TRBV27|13
CASSKGQNYGYTF
>TRBJ2-3|TRBV5-6|16
CASSFGQGASTDTQYF
>TRBJ2-3|TRBV7-2|15
CASSLVAGLTDTQYF
>TRBJ2-7|TRBV4-1|15
CASSQGLAGTYEQYF
>TRBJ2-5|TRBV24-1|14
CATSALGSQETQYF
>TRBJ2-1|TRBV29-1|13
CSVMGSGDNEQFF
>TRBJ1-2|TRBV19|14
CASSIGEAFYGYTF
>TRBJ1-5|TRBV3-1|13
CASSQQMNQPQHF
>TRBJ1-6|TRBV5-1|15
CASSTNGQENSPLHF
>TRBJ1-5|TRBV12-3/TRBV12-4|13
CASSPQNNQPQHF
>TRBJ1-1|TRBV20-1|14
CSAPRGLRNTEAFF